Listed below are T cell receptor beta chains from one sample, sequenced in a study of cytomegalovirus exposure and HLA in healthy donors. The protocol was immunoSEQ multiplex PCR, while the TCRdb copy is restricted to in-frame clones and leaves out a portion. The data hold about 140,000 clones, with approximately 80% observed a single time. Material for sequencing was PBMCs. All receptors come from a male donor in good health and CMV-seronegative. Each CDR3 is given with its conserved first and last residue. Each record gives: D gene, J gene, clone size, V gene, CDR3 DNA, CDR3 protein. The D gene is left open where the match is weak. Size is omitted from some rows. Given values are once, few, many or a class for expanded clones.

d_call: .
j_call: TRBJ2-7
clone_size: .
v_call: TRBV7-8
cdr3_nt: TGTGCCAGCAGCTTAGATCCAGCCAGGGGTTACGAGCAGTACTTC
cdr3_aa: CASSLDPARGYEQYF

d_call: .
j_call: TRBJ1-2
clone_size: .
v_call: TRBV29-1
cdr3_nt: TGCAGCGCCGGACCTGGACAGCATGGCTACACCTTC
cdr3_aa: CSAGPGQHGYTF

d_call: .
j_call: TRBJ1-2
clone_size: once
v_call: TRBV2
cdr3_nt: TGTGCCAGCAGTTTAAGTGGCAGGGAGGCTAACTATGGCTACACCTTC
cdr3_aa: CASSLSGREANYGYTF

d_call: TRBD1
j_call: TRBJ1-4
clone_size: .
v_call: TRBV18
cdr3_nt: TGTGCCAGCTCACCTCCCCAGGGGGCGGATAATGAAAAACTGTTTTTT
cdr3_aa: CASSPPQGADNEKLFF

d_call: TRBD1
j_call: TRBJ2-7
clone_size: .
v_call: TRBV23-1
cdr3_nt: TGCGCCAGCCCGGGACAGGTGAAATCCCTCTACGAGCAGTACTTC
cdr3_aa: CASPGQVKSLYEQYF

d_call: TRBD1
j_call: TRBJ1-3
clone_size: .
v_call: TRBV5-1
cdr3_nt: TGCGCCAGCAGCTTGGCCGGGACAGGGCAGAGCTCTGGAAACACCATATATTTT
cdr3_aa: CASSLAGTGQSSGNTIYF

d_call: TRBD1
j_call: TRBJ1-6
clone_size: .
v_call: TRBV10-3
cdr3_nt: TGTGCCATCTCCTGGACAGGGGAAGGTCTCTCACCCCTCCACTTT
cdr3_aa: CAISWTGEGLSPLHF

d_call: .
j_call: TRBJ2-1
clone_size: .
v_call: TRBV2
cdr3_nt: TGTGCCAGCACCCGAACCTCGCAGGGAGGTAATGAGCAGTTCTTC
cdr3_aa: CASTRTSQGGNEQFF

d_call: TRBD1
j_call: TRBJ2-1
clone_size: .
v_call: TRBV14
cdr3_nt: TGTGCCAGCTCAAAGACCGGGACAGTCTACAATGAGCAGTTCTTC
cdr3_aa: CASSKTGTVYNEQFF

d_call: TRBD2
j_call: TRBJ2-2
clone_size: .
v_call: TRBV5-1
cdr3_nt: TGCGCCAGCAGCTCTCGGGTAGCGGGGGGGACCAACACCGGGGAGCTGTTTTTT
cdr3_aa: CASSSRVAGGTNTGELFF

d_call: .
j_call: TRBJ2-1
clone_size: .
v_call: TRBV21-1
cdr3_nt: TGTGCCAGCAGGACTCGACGGGGGTCCTACCTGGGCAATGAGCAGTTCTTC
cdr3_aa: CASRTRRGSYLGNEQFF

d_call: .
j_call: TRBJ1-1
clone_size: .
v_call: TRBV25-1
cdr3_nt: TGTGCCAGCAGTGACGGACGACAGAGAGCTTTCTTT
cdr3_aa: CASSDGRQRAFF

d_call: TRBD1
j_call: TRBJ1-6
clone_size: .
v_call: TRBV10-2
cdr3_nt: TGCGCCAGCAGTATGGACAGGGAAAATTCACCCCTCCACTTT
cdr3_aa: CASSMDRENSPLHF

d_call: .
j_call: TRBJ2-5
clone_size: few
v_call: TRBV2
cdr3_nt: TGTGCCAGCAGTGTTCGGGGCCGGGGGTACCAAGAGACCCAGTACTTC
cdr3_aa: CASSVRGRGYQETQYF

d_call: TRBD1
j_call: TRBJ2-7
clone_size: .
v_call: TRBV28
cdr3_nt: TGTGCCAGCAGTCCCTACAGGGGGCTGTACGAGCAGTACTTC
cdr3_aa: CASSPYRGLYEQYF

d_call: .
j_call: TRBJ2-7
clone_size: .
v_call: TRBV6-5
cdr3_nt: TGTGCCAGCAGTACAACCCGGGACATTTACGAGCAGTACTTC
cdr3_aa: CASSTTRDIYEQYF

d_call: .
j_call: TRBJ2-7
clone_size: .
v_call: TRBV30
cdr3_nt: TGTGCCTGGGGAACAGGGTACGAGCAGTACTTC
cdr3_aa: CAWGTGYEQYF

d_call: .
j_call: TRBJ2-2
clone_size: .
v_call: TRBV9
cdr3_nt: TGTGCCAGCAGCTCTCGACAGTCCGGGGAGCTGTTTTTT
cdr3_aa: CASSSRQSGELFF

d_call: .
j_call: TRBJ1-2
clone_size: .
v_call: TRBV6-1
cdr3_nt: TGTGCCACAACGGGGGGCGCCCTGTTTAACTATGGCTACACCTTC
cdr3_aa: CATTGGALFNYGYTF

d_call: .
j_call: TRBJ2-2
clone_size: .
v_call: TRBV5-4
cdr3_nt: TGTGCCAGCAGCTTCAGGGAGGCCGGGGAGCTGTTTTTT
cdr3_aa: CASSFREAGELFF

d_call: TRBD1
j_call: TRBJ1-1
clone_size: once
v_call: TRBV9
cdr3_nt: TGTGCCAGCAGCTCTACAGGGGGTAACACTGAAGCTTTCTTT
cdr3_aa: CASSSTGGNTEAFF

d_call: TRBD1
j_call: TRBJ2-6
clone_size: .
v_call: TRBV7-9
cdr3_nt: TGTGCCAGCACCTCGATGGTGGGGACAGGGGACTCTGGGGCCAACGTCCTGACTTTC
cdr3_aa: CASTSMVGTGDSGANVLTF